The 8 T cell receptor beta chains presented below share a single source sample, sequenced in a study of a mutant IDH1 vaccine in newly diagnosed glioma. Documented time point: baseline, week 1 (first vaccination visit). Treatment reported: pre-vaccination baseline after standard-of-care therapy. Sequenced by immunoSEQ multiplex PCR; TCRdb stores in-frame clones only, minus some. The data contain over 75,000 clones, over 75% of them seen just once; the ten biggest clones take up less than 9.5%. The sequencing here drew on PBMCs, taken from a glioma patient treated with radiotherapy, temozolomide or both. All receptors derive from a man aged 35 to 55 with glioma.

The chain carries TRBV6-5 and TRBJ2-7; no clear D gene. Trimming stripped 5 bases from V and 7 bases from J, with 9 bases between. The CDR3 is 11 residues long. Germline V gives CDR1 MNHEY, CDR2 SVGAGI. CDR3 sequence: CASSTVREQYF. CDR3 nucleotide sequence: TGTGCCAGCAGTACCGTGAGGGAGCAGTACTTC.

V is TRBV5-4 and J is TRBJ1-6; 9 bases map to TRBD1. V dropped 2 bases and J dropped 5; count of bases not matched to a gene: 2. Germline V lookup: CDR1 SGHNT, CDR2 YYREEE (reference sequence). This CDR3 comprises 15 residues. This CDR3 reads CASSFGTGNNSPLHF. The CDR3 DNA sequence: TGTGCCAGCAGCTTCGGGACAGGGAATAATTCACCCCTCCACTTT.

The gene calls are TRBV7-9 and TRBJ2-7, with TRBD2 matching 10 bases. The CDR3 covers 15 residues. Germline trimming cut 1 base from V and 6 bases from J; bases unmatched to any gene: 6. The V gene's germline CDR1 is SEHNR and CDR2 FQNEAQ (reference sequence). The CDR3: CASSLDASGSGEQYF. In DNA form, the CDR3 reads TGTGCCAGCAGCTTAGACGCTAGCGGGAGTGGCGAGCAGTACTTC.

The V gene is TRBV27, the J gene TRBJ1-1; D might be TRBD1 (6 bases). This CDR3 is built from 14 residues. Germline CDR1 is MNHEY and CDR2 is SMNVEV (reference sequence). V lost 5 bases to trimming and J lost 3 bases, with 13 bases between them. CDR3 sequence: CASSINRGYTEAFF. In DNA form, the CDR3 reads TGTGCCAGCAGTATAAATAGGGGGTACACTGAAGCTTTCTTT.

The chain links TRBV4-2 to TRBJ2-3, with D possibly matching TRBD1 (6 bases). The CDR3 covers 16 residues. The ends were cut back, 2 bases at V and 3 bases at J, with 15 bases in the middle. Germline V gene lookup returns CDR1 LGHNA and CDR2 YNFKEQ. CDR3 residues: CASSQQGLVGTDTQYF. The CDR3, as DNA: TGTGCCAGCAGCCAACAGGGGCTCGTAGGTACAGATACGCAGTATTTT.

The gene calls are TRBV5-1 and TRBJ2-5; 9 positions match TRBD2. The germline V gene has CDR1 SGHRS and CDR2 YFSETQ. The V segment lost 6 bases and the J segment 1 base; nucleotides outside the gene matches: 4. The CDR3 is made up of 14 amino acids. CDR3 coding DNA: TGCGCCAGCACTCCACTAGCGGGCCAAGAGACCCAGTACTTC. Translation gives CASTPLAGQETQYF.

The gene calls are TRBV9 and TRBJ2-3; D is possibly TRBD2 (6 bases). CDR1 SGDLS and CDR2 YYNGEE come from the germline V gene. The CDR3 totals 14 residues. V lost 1 base, J lost 2 bases, and 8 bases lay in between. This CDR3 is CASSVRDSTDTQYF. The CDR3 DNA follows: TGTGCCAGCAGCGTAAGGGACTCCACAGATACGCAGTATTTT.

The sample holds one count of this clone. The rearrangement uses TRBV10-1 and TRBJ1-2, with D maybe TRBD1 (5 bases). The length of the CDR3 is 12 residues. V shed 5 bases and J shed 4 bases, with 8 bases lying between them. CDR1 and CDR2 from the germline V gene are WNHNN and SYGVQD (reference sequence). CDR3 sequence reads: CASSRDGYGYTF. CDR3 bases: TGCGCCAGCAGTCGGGACGGCTATGGCTACACCTTC.